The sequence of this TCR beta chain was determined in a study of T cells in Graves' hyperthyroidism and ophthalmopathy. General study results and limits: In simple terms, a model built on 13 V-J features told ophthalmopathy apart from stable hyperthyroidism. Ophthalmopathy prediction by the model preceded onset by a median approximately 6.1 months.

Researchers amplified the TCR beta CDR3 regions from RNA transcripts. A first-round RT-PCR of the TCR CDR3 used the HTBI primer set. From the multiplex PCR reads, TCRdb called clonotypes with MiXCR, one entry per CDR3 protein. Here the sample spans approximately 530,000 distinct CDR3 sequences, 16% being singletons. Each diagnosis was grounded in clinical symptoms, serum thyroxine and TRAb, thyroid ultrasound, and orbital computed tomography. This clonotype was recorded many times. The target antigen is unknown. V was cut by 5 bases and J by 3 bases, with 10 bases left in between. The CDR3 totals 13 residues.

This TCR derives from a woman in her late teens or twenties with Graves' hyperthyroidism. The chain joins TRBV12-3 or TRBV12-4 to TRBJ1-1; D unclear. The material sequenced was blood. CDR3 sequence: CASSAGRHTEAFF. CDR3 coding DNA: TGTGCCAGCAGTGCTGGACGGCACACTGAAGCTTTCTTT.